A single sample is the source of the 4 T cell receptor beta chains below, sequenced in a study of blood T cell repertoires in COVID-19. Sequencing was performed with immunoSEQ multiplex PCR; in TCRdb, only in-frame clones are kept and a portion is missing. The repertoire holds roughly 180,000 clones, with about nine tenths as singletons. The sample consisted of peripheral blood. These receptors originate from a man in his 70s with active or convalescent COVID-19.

The chain links TRBV6-5 to TRBJ2-7, with D possibly being TRBD2 (5 bases). The CDR3 extends over 14 amino acids. V lost 7 bases and J lost 2, with 15 bases in between. Germline V gene lookup returns CDR1 MNHEY and CDR2 SVGAGI. CDR3 sequence (DNA): TGTGCCAGCAAGGGTGGGAGACACACCTACGAGCAGTACTTC. Amino acid sequence: CASKGGRHTYEQYF.

The chain joins TRBV11-3 to TRBJ2-7; a possible D gene is TRBD2 (6 bases). Trimming shortened V by 4 bases and J by 3 bases, and 13 bases separated the two germline ends. This CDR3 contains 14 residues. The V gene's germline CDR1 is SGHNT and CDR2 YENEEA. CDR3 region: CASSYGGSLYEQYF. Written as DNA, the CDR3 is TGTGCCAGCAGCTATGGGGGGTCGCTCTACGAGCAGTACTTC. Using reference TRBV11-3 and TRBJ2-7 for the parts outside the CDR3, the full variable domain is EAGVVQSPRYKIIEKKQPVAFWCNPISGHNTLYWYLQNLGQGPELLIRYENEEAVDDSQLPKDRFSAERLKGVDSTLKIQPAELGDSAVYLCASSYGGSLYEQYFGPGTRLTVT.

Comment on this clone: Other DNA sequences from this sample encode an identical CDR3 as well. This rearrangement joins TRBV6-5 to TRBJ2-7, with 9 bases identical to TRBD1. Germline lookup yields CDR1 MNHEY and CDR2 SVGAGI. V gave up 3 bases and J gave up 6 bases; unmatched junction bases: 6. The CDR3 totals 14 residues. This chain's CDR3 is CASSYTGQGAEQYF. For the CDR3, the DNA is TGTGCCAGCAGTTATACGGGACAGGGAGCCGAGCAGTACTTC.

The chain is built from TRBV18 and TRBJ2-7; 9 bases agree with TRBD1. With 6 bases clipped from V and 7 bases from J, the junction kept 10 bases outside the gene matches. Germline assignment: CDR1 KGHSH and CDR2 LQKENI. There are 14 residues in the CDR3. The CDR3 DNA reads TGTGCCAGCTCCTACGGGGCAGGGACAGGGGAGCAGTACTTC. This sequence encodes CASSYGAGTGEQYF.